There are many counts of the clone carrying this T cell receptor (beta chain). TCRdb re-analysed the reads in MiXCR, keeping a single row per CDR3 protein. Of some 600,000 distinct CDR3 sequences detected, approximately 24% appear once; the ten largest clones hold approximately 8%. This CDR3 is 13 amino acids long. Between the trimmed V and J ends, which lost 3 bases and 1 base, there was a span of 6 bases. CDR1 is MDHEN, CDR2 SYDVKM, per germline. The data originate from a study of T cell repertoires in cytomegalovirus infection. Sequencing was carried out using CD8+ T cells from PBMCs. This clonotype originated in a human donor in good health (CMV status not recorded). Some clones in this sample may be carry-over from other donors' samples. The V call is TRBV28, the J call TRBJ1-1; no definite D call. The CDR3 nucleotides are TGTGCCAGCAGTTTCGATGAGAACACTGAAGCTTTCTTT. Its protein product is CASSFDENTEAFF. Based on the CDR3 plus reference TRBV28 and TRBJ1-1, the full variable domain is DVKVTQSSRYLVKRTGEKVFLECVQDMDHENMFWYRQDPGLGLRLIYFSYDVKMKEKGDIPEGYSVSREKKERFSLILESASTNQTSMYLCASSFDENTEAFFGQGTRLTVV.